Shown below are 14 T cell receptor beta chains from a single sample sequenced in a study of Ad26.COV2.S vaccination and SARS-CoV-2 variants. Specified treatment: roughly 19 received Ad26.COV2.S at low or high dose, single or two shots; five or six received placebo; per-sample allocation not given. Day 63 after the first injection of vaccine or placebo was the sampling time. Data came from immunoSEQ multiplex PCR; TCRdb stores just in-frame clones and leaves some out. This sample has fewer than 900,000 clones, with around 89% found just once. This specimen was peripheral blood, taken in a trial of Ad26.COV2.S vaccine versus placebo. All receptors derive from a person between 18 and 59 years old who received the Ad26.COV2.S COVID-19 vaccine or a placebo.

The chain carries TRBV29-1 and TRBJ2-7, with 7 bases aligning to TRBD2. With V trimmed by 6 bases and J by 3 bases, 8 bases remained unmatched. The length of the CDR3 is 13 residues. Germline CDR1 and CDR2: SQVTM and ANQGSEA. CDR3: CSVKDPGGYEQYF. The DNA of the CDR3 is TGCAGCGTCAAGGACCCGGGGGGCTACGAGCAGTACTTC.

The genes are TRBV29-1 and TRBJ1-2; maybe TRBD1 (5 bases). The length of the CDR3 is 12 residues. The germline gives CDR1 SQVTM, CDR2 ANQGSEA. V lost 4 bases and J lost 8, with 14 bases in between. CDR3 sequence: CSVALSGEGYTF. The CDR3 coding sequence is TGCAGCGTTGCCTTATCGGGGGAAGGCTACACCTTC.

The chain employs TRBV7-9 and TRBJ1-2; 11 nucleotides align to TRBD1. V was clipped by 5 bases and J by 3 bases; unmatched bases: 5. The germline gives CDR1 SEHNR, CDR2 FQNEAQ (reference sequence). CDR3 length: 15 amino acids. CDR3 residues: CASSPGQGAYYGYTF. CDR3 bases: TGTGCCAGCAGCCCCGGACAGGGGGCGTACTATGGCTACACCTTC.

The V call is TRBV7-9, the J call TRBJ2-7; 9 nucleotides agree with TRBD1. Germline V gives CDR1 SEHNR, CDR2 FQNEAQ (reference sequence). V was clipped by 5 bases and J by 11 bases; unmatched bases: 7. This CDR3 spans 12 amino acids. The CDR3 DNA is TGTGCCAGCAGCGAGCCTAGGGACAGGGAGTACTTC. Its translation is CASSEPRDREYF.

The chain uses TRBV5-4 and TRBJ2-7; 14 nucleotides agree with TRBD2. CDR1 is SGHNT, CDR2 YYREEE, per germline (reference sequence). The trim removed 4 bases at V and 6 bases at J, leaving 3 bases unmatched. This CDR3 comprises 14 residues. Here the CDR3 DNA reads TGTGCCAGCAGCCTGGGACTAGCGGGAGCCGAGCAGTACTTC. Its translation is CASSLGLAGAEQYF. Filled out from reference TRBV5-4 and TRBJ2-7, the complete variable domain reads ETGVTQSPTHLIKTRGQQVTLRCSSQSGHNTVSWYQQALGQGPQFIFQYYREEENGRGNFPPRFSGLQFPNYSSELNVNALELDDSALYLCASSLGLAGAEQYFGPGTRLTVT.

The CDR3: CASSGSGGKAYEQYF. CDR3 bases: TGTGCCAGCAGTGGGTCGGGGGGGAAGGCCTACGAGCAGTACTTC. The rearrangement joins TRBV6-6 to TRBJ2-7; 8 positions agree with TRBD2. The CDR3 runs to 15 residues. The junction had 8 bases not matched to a gene; V was cut back by 5 bases and J by 2 bases. CDR1 is MNHNY and CDR2 is SVGAGI in the germline V gene (reference sequence).

The chain carries TRBV19 and TRBJ2-5, with 10 bases lining up with TRBD1. The CDR3 sequence is 16 residues long. The germline CDR1 and CDR2 sequences are LNHDA and SQIVND (reference sequence). Germline trimming cut 3 bases from V and 5 bases from J; bases unmatched to any gene: 9. The CDR3: CASSMSGQGVVETQYF. The CDR3 coding sequence is TGTGCCAGTAGTATGAGCGGACAGGGGGTCGTGGAGACCCAGTACTTC.

The J gene is TRBJ2-7, the V gene TRBV5-1, with 13 bases lining up with TRBD2. The ends lost 4 bases at V and 2 bases at J; junction bases unmatched: 12. This CDR3 has 18 residues. Germline V gene lookup returns CDR1 SGHRS and CDR2 YFSETQ. The CDR3 loop is CASSLGTSGIALAYEQYF. CDR3 nucleotide sequence: TGCGCCAGCAGCCTTGGGACTAGCGGGATCGCACTTGCCTACGAGCAGTACTTC.

This chain uses TRBV19 with TRBJ2-1, with 11 positions matching TRBD2. Germline CDR1 is LNHDA and CDR2 is SQIVND (reference sequence). The CDR3 is 14 amino acids. Unmatched junction bases numbered 5, after V lost 9 bases and J lost 4 bases. For the CDR3, the DNA is TGTGCCAGCCGACTAGCGGGGACTTACAATGAGCAGTTCTTC. It codes for CASRLAGTYNEQFF.

This clone occurred a few times. This sequence joins TRBV5-1 and TRBJ1-3; no definite D call. Trimming removed 4 bases at V and 0 bases at J, with 17 bases between. CDR1 is SGHRS and CDR2 is YFSETQ in the germline V gene. The CDR3 loop spans 17 amino acids. The CDR3 nucleotides read TGCGCCAGCAGCGCGACCGGTGAGCGACGCTCTGGAAACACCATATATTTT. Encoded protein: CASSATGERRSGNTIYF.

The J gene is TRBJ2-1, the V gene TRBV20-1; D perhaps matches TRBD2 (5 bases). Trimming removed 3 bases at V and 9 bases at J, with 6 bases between. Germline CDR1 and CDR2: DFQATT and SNEGSKA (reference sequence). CDR3 size: 10 residues. CDR3 sequence: CSARAGEQFF. The CDR3 region has the DNA TGCAGTGCTAGGGCGGGTGAGCAGTTCTTC.

The chain recombines TRBV7-9 with TRBJ2-7; possible D gene TRBD1, 5 bases. This CDR3 has 15 residues. Between the trimmed V and J ends, which lost 2 bases and 9 bases, there was a span of 20 bases. Germline V lookup: CDR1 SEHNR, CDR2 FQNEAQ (reference sequence). For the CDR3, the DNA is TGTGCCAGCAGCTTAAGGGGCTCCCCACGATCGGGGCAGTACTTC. This translates into CASSLRGSPRSGQYF. The variable domain in full, completed from reference TRBV7-9 and TRBJ2-7, reads DTGVSQNPRHKITKRGQNVTFRCDPISEHNRLYWYRQTLGQGPEFLTYFQNEAQLEKSRLLSDRFSAERPKGSFSTLEIQRTEQGDSAMYLCASSLRGSPRSGQYFGPGTRLTVT.

The CDR3 DNA sequence: TGTGCCAGCAGTTTTGGTGGGATTGGGAATGAGCAGTTCTTC. It codes for CASSFGGIGNEQFF. V usage is TRBV27 and J usage is TRBJ2-1; D gene uncertain. The CDR3 is 14 amino acids. The V gene lost 3 bases and the J gene lost 7 bases, with 13 bases spanning the gap. From germline, CDR1 is MNHEY and CDR2 SMNVEV (reference sequence).

This chain joins TRBV6-1 and TRBJ1-5, with TRBD1 matching 8 bases. The germline V gene has CDR1 MNHNS and CDR2 SASEGT. The CDR3 is made up of 16 amino acids. Losses at the gene ends were 4 bases for V and 4 bases for J; bases not matched to a gene: 9. DNA of the CDR3: TGTGCCAGCAGTGTCGACAGGGGCCCGGCAAATCAGCCCCAGCATTTT. Its translation is CASSVDRGPANQPQHF.